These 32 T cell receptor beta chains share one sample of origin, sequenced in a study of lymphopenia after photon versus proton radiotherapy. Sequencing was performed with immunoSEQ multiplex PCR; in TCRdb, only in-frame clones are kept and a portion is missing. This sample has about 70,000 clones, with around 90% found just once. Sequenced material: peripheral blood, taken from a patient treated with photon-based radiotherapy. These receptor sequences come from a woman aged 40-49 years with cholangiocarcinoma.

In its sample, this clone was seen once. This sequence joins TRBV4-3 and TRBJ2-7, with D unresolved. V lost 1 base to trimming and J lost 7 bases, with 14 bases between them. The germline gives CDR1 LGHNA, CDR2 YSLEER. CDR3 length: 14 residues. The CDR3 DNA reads TGCGCCAGCAGCCAAGTAATGCTCCTGGGGGAGCAGTACTTC. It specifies CASSQVMLLGEQYF.

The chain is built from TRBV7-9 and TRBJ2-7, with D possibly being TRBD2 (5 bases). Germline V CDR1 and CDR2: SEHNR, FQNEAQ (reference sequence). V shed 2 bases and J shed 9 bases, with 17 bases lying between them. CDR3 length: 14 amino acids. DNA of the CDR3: TGTGCCAGCAGCTTACCGGGAAAACAAGAGGGGCAGTACTTC. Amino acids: CASSLPGKQEGQYF.

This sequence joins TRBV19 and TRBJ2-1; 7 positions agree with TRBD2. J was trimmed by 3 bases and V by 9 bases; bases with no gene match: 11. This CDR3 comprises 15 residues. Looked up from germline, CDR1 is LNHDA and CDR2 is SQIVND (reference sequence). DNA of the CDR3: TGTGCCAGCCGTCGGGTGGCTAGCGGCTACAATGAGCAGTTCTTC. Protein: CASRRVASGYNEQFF.

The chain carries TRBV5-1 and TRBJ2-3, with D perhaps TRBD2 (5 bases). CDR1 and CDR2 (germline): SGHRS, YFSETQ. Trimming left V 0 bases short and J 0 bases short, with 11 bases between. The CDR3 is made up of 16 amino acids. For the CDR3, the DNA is TGCGCCAGCAGCTTGGCCCCGGGAAGAAGCACAGATACGCAGTATTTT. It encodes CASSLAPGRSTDTQYF.

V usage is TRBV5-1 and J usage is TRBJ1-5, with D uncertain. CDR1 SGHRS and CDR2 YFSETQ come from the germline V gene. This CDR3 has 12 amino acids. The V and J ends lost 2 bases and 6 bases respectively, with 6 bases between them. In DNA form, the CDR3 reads TGCGCCAGCAGCTTCGATGGTCAGCCCCAGCATTTT. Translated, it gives CASSFDGQPQHF.

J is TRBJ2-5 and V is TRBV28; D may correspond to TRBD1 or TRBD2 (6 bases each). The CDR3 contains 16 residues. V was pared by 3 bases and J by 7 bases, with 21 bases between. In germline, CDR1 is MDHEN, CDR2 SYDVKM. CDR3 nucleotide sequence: TGTGCCAGCAGTTTTGGGCCTAAGGGGGGCCGAGGGACCCAGTACTTC. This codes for CASSFGPKGGRGTQYF.

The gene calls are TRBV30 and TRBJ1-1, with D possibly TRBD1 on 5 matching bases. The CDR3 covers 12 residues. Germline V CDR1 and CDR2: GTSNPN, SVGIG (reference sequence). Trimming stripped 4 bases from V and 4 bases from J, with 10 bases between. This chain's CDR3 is CAWNARGTEAFF. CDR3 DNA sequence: TGTGCCTGGAATGCGAGGGGCACTGAAGCTTTCTTT.

CDR3 nucleotide sequence: TGCGCCAGCAGCCTTGGACAGGGTGATTACACTGAAGCTTTCTTT. Its translation: CASSLGQGDYTEAFF. V usage is TRBV4-1 and J usage is TRBJ1-1; 8 positions match TRBD1. The J segment lost 3 bases and the V segment lost 4 bases, leaving 7 bases of the junction unmatched. The length of the CDR3 is 15 residues. Germline V CDR1 and CDR2: MGHRA, YSYEKL.

The CDR3 sequence is CSVDGGAVRKGTEAFF. In nucleotides, the CDR3 is TGCAGCGTTGATGGGGGGGCGGTTAGGAAGGGCACTGAAGCTTTCTTT. The chain has TRBV29-1 and TRBJ1-1; D is perhaps TRBD1 (6 bases). V gave up 3 bases and J gave up 4 bases, with 21 bases separating them. CDR3 length: 16 residues. The V gene's germline CDR1 is SQVTM and CDR2 ANQGSEA.

This CDR3 reads CASRQVQGDTQYF. The CDR3 DNA reads as TGTGCCAGTAGGCAAGTACAGGGTGACACGCAGTATTTT. The chain combines TRBV19 with TRBJ2-3, with D perhaps matching TRBD1 (6 bases). V lost 6 bases and J lost 9, with 16 bases in between. In germline, CDR1 is LNHDA, CDR2 SQIVND (reference sequence). This CDR3 comprises 13 residues.

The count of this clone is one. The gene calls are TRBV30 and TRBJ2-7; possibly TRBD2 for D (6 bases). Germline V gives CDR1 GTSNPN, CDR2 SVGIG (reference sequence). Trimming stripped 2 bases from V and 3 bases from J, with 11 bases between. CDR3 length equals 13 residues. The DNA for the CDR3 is TGTGCCTGGAGTCCGGGACTGAACTACGAGCAGTACTTC. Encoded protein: CAWSPGLNYEQYF.

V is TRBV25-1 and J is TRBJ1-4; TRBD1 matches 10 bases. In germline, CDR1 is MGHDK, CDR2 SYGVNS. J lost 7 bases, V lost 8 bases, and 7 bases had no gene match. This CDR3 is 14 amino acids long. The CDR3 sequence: CASAIDRGLEKLFF. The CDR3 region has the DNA TGTGCCAGCGCAATTGACAGGGGGCTTGAAAAACTGTTTTTT.

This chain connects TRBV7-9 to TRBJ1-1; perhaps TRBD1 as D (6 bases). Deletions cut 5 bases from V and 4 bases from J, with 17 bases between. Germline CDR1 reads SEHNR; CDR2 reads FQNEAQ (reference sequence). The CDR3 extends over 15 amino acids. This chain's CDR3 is CASSPAGAGITEAFF. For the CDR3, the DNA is TGTGCCAGCAGCCCCGCAGGGGCAGGTATCACTGAAGCTTTCTTT.

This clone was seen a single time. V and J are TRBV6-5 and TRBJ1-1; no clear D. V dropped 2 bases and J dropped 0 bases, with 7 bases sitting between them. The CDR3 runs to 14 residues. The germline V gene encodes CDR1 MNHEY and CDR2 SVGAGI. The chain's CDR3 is CASSYERMNTEAFF. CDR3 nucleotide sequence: TGTGCCAGCAGTTACGAAAGAATGAACACTGAAGCTTTCTTT.

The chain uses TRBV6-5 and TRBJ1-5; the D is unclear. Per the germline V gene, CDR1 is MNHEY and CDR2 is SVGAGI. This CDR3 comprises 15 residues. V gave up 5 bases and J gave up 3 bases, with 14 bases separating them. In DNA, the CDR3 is TGTGCCAGCAGTCAGAACGACGGATACAATCAGCCCCAGCATTTT. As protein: CASSQNDGYNQPQHF.

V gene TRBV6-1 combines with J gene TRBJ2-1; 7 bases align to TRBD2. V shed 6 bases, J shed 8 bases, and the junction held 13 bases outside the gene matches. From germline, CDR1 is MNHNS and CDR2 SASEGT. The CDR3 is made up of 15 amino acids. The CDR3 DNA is TGTGCCAGCAGGCTTAATTTCGGGAGGCCCGATGAGCAGTTCTTC. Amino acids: CASRLNFGRPDEQFF.

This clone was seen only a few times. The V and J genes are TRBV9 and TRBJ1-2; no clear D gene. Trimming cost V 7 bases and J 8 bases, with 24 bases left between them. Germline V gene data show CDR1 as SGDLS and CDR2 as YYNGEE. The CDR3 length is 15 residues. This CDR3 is CASSQAPGRMDGYTF. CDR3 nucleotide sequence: TGTGCCAGCTCCCAGGCACCCGGACGGATGGACGGCTACACCTTC.

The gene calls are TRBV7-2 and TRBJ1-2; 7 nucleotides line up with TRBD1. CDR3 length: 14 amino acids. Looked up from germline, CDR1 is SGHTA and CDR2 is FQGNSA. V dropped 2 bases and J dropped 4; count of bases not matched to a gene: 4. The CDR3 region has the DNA TGTGCCAGCAGCTTATTGGACAGGCTCTATGGCTACACCTTC. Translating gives CASSLLDRLYGYTF.

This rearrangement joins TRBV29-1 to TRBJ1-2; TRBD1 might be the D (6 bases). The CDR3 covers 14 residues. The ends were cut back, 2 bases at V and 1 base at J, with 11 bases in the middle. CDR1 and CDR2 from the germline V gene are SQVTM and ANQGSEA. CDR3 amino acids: CSVEPQGLNYGYTF. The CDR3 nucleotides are TGCAGCGTTGAACCCCAGGGGCTTAACTATGGCTACACCTTC. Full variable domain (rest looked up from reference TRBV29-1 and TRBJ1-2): SAVISQKPSRDICQRGTSLTIQCQVDSQVTMMFWYRQQPGQSLTLIATANQGSEATYESGFVIDKFPISRPNLTFSTLTVSNMSPEDSSIYLCSVEPQGLNYGYTFGSGTRLTVV.

For the CDR3, the DNA is TGCGCCAGCAGCCAAGTCGGGGGCGGCTATAGCAATCAGCCCCAGCATTTT. Protein product: CASSQVGGGYSNQPQHF. This chain links TRBV4-1 with TRBJ1-5, with D tentatively TRBD1 (6 bases). Trimming took off 1 base at V and 0 bases at J, with 13 bases between the two ends. CDR1 and CDR2 (germline): MGHRA, YSYEKL. The CDR3 extends over 17 amino acids.

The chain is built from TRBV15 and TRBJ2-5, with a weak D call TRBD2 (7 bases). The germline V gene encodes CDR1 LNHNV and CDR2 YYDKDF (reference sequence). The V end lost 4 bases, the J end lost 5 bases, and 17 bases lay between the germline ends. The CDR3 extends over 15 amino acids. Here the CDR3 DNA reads TGTGCCACCAGCATCTCTCCGGGGGGCGGGGAGACCCAGTACTTC. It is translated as CATSISPGGGETQYF.

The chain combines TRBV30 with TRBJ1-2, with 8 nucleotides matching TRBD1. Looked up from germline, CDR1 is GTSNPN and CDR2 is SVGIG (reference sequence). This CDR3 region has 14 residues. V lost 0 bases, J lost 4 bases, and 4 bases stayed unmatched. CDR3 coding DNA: TGTGCCTGGAGTGTAGGGACAGGAACCTATGGCTACACCTTC. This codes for CAWSVGTGTYGYTF. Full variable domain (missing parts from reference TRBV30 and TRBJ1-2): SQTIHQWPATLVQPVGSPLSLECTVEGTSNPNLYWYRQAAGRGLQLLFYSVGIGQISSEVPQNLSASRPQDRQFILSSKKLLLSDSGFYLCAWSVGTGTYGYTFGSGTRLTVV.

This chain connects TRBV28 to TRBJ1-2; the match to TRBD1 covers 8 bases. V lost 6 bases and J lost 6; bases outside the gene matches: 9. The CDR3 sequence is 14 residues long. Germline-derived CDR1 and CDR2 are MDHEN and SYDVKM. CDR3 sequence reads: CASRPGQGGDGYTF. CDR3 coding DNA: TGTGCCAGCAGACCAGGACAGGGAGGGGATGGCTACACCTTC.

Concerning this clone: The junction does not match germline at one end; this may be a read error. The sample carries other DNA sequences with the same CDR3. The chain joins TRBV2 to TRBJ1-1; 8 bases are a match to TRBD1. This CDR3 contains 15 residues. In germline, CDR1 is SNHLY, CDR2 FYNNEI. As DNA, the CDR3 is TGTGCCAGCAGACCGGGACAGGCATTGAACACTGAGGCTTTCTTT. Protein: CASRPGQALNTEAFF.

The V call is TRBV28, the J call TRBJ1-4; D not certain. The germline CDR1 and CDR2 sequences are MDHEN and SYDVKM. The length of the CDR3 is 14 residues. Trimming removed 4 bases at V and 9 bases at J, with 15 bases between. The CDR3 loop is CASSSGAGRQKLFF. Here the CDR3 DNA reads TGTGCCAGCAGTTCGGGTGCCGGGCGTCAAAAACTGTTTTTT. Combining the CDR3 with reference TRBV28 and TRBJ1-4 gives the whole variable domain DVKVTQSSRYLVKRTGEKVFLECVQDMDHENMFWYRQDPGLGLRLIYFSYDVKMKEKGDIPEGYSVSREKKERFSLILESASTNQTSMYLCASSSGAGRQKLFFGSGTQLSVL.

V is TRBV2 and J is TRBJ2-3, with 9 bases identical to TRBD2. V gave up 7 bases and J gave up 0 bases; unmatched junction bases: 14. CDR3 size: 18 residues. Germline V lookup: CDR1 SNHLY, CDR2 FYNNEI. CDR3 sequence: CASIVEASGASSTDTQYF. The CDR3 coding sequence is TGTGCCAGCATAGTTGAGGCTAGCGGGGCCTCTAGCACAGATACGCAGTATTTT.

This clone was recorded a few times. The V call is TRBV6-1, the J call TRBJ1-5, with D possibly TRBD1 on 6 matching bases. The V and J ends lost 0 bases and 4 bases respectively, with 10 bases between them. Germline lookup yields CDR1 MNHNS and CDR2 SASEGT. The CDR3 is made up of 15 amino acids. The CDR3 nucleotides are TGTGCCAGCAGTGAAGCAAGCACAGGGAATCAGCCCCAGCATTTT. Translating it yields CASSEASTGNQPQHF.

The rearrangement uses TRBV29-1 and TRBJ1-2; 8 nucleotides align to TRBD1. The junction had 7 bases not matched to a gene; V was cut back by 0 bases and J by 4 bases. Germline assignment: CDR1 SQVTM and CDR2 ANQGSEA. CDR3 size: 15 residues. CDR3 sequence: CSVEETGTGAYGYTF. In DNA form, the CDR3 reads TGCAGCGTTGAAGAGACGGGGACAGGAGCCTATGGCTACACCTTC.

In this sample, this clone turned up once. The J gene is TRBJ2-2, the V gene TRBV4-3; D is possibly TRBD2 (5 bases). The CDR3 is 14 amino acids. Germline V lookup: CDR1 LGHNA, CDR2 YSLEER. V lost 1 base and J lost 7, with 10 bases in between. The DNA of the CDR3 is TGCGCCAGCAGCCAAGTGCCCGGAGGCGGGGAGCTGTTTTTT. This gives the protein CASSQVPGGGELFF.

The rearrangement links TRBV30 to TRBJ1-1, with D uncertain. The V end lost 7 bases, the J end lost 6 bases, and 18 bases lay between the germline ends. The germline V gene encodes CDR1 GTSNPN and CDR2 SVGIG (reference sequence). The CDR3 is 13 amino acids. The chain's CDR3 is CASKLEGLPEAFF. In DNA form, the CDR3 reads TGTGCCTCGAAACTAGAGGGTTTACCTGAAGCTTTCTTT.

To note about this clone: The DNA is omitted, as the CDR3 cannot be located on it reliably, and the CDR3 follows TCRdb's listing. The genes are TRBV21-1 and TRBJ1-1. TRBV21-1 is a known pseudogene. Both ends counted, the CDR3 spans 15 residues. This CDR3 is CASSKWGFGNTEAFF.

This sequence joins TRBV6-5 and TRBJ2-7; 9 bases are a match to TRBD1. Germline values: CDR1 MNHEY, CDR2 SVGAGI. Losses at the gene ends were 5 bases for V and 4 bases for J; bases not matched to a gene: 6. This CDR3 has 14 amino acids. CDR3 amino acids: CASSHTGQGYEQYF. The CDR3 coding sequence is TGTGCCAGCAGTCATACCGGACAGGGGTACGAGCAGTACTTC.